This T cell receptor (beta chain) came from a study of cytomegalovirus exposure and HLA in healthy donors. To note about this clone: Its antigen is still unknown.

Study results and limitations: Associated with HLA alleles at 0.05 false discovery rate in a later analysis were about 17,000 TCR beta sequences.

PCR employed 60 Vbeta and 13 Jbeta primers. The assay was immunoSEQ multiplex PCR, and TCRdb's table has in-frame clones only and misses some. The data show 63,000 or so clones, with 80% seen just once and about 4.5% held by the top ten. V lost 5 bases, J lost 7 bases, and 15 bases lay in between. Germline V gives CDR1 GTSNPN, CDR2 SVGIG (reference sequence). There are 13 residues in the CDR3. The sequence was collected from a woman in her twenties or thirties in good health and CMV-seronegative. The chain has TRBV30 and TRBJ2-1; D possibly corresponds to TRBD2 (6 bases). Material for sequencing was PBMCs. In nucleotides, the CDR3 is TGTGCCTGGGAGGCGGGGCTAGGAAATGAGCAGTTCTTC. Translation: CAWEAGLGNEQFF.